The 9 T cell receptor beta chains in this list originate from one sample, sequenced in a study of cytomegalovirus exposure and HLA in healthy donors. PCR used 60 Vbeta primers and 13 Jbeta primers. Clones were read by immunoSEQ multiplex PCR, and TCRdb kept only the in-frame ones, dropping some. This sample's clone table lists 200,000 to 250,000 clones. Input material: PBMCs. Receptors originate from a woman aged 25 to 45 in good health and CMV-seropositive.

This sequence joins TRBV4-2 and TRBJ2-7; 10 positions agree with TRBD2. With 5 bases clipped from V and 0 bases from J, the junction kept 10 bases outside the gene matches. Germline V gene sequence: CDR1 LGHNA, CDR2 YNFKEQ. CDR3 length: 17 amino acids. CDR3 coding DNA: TGTGCCAGCAGCGTCCAGGCTAGCGGGGGTAACTCCTACGAGCAGTACTTC. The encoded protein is CASSVQASGGNSYEQYF.

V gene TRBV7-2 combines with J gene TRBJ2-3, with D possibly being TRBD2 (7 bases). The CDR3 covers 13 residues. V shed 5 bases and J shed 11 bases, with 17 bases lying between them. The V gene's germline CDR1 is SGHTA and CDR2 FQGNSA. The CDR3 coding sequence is TGTGCCAGCAGCAGGGGGAAAGCGGGAATGCAGTATTTT. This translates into CASSRGKAGMQYF.

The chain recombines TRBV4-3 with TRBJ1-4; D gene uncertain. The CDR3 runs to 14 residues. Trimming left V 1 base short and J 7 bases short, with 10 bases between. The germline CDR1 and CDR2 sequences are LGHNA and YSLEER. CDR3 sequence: CASSQGGYGEKLFF. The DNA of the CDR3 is TGCGCCAGCAGCCAAGGAGGGTACGGTGAAAAACTGTTTTTT.

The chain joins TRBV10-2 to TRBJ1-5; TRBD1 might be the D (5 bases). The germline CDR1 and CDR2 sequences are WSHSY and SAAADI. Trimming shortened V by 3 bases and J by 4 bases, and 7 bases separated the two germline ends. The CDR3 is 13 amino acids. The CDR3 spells CASSDKGNQPQHF. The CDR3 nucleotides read TGCGCCAGCAGTGATAAGGGGAATCAGCCCCAGCATTTT.

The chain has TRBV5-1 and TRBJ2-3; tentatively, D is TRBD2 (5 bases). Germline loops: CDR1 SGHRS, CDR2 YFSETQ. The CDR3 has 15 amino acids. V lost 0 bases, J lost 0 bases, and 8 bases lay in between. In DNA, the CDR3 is TGCGCCAGCAGCTTGGATTCGGGGAGCACAGATACGCAGTATTTT. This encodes CASSLDSGSTDTQYF.

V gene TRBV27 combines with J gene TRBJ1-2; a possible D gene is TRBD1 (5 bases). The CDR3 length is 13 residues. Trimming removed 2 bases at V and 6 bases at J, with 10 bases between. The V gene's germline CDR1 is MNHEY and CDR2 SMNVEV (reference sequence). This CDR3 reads CASSLGGVNGYTF. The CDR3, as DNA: TGTGCCAGCAGTTTAGGGGGGGTAAATGGCTACACCTTC.

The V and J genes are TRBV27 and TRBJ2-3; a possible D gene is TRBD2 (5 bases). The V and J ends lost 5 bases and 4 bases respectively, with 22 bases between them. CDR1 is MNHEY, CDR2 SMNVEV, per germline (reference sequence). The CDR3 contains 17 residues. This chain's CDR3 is CASSPPPPGSGADTQYF. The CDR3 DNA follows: TGTGCCAGCAGTCCACCCCCCCCCGGGTCCGGGGCAGATACGCAGTATTTT.

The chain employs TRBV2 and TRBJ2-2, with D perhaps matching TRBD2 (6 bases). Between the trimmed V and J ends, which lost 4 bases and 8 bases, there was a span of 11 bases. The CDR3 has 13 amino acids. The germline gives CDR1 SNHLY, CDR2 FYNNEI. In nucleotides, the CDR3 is TGTGCCAGCAGTGTGGAGGGCGGGGGGGAGCTGTTTTTT. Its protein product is CASSVEGGGELFF.

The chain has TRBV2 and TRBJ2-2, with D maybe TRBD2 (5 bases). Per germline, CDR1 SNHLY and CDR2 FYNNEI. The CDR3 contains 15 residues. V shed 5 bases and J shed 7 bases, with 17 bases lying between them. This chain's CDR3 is CASSPKASRGGELFF. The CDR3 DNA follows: TGTGCCAGCAGTCCTAAGGCCAGCCGGGGCGGGGAGCTGTTTTTT.